This entry lists 14 T cell receptor beta chains sequenced from one sample in a study of OX40 agonist ivuxolimab in advanced cancers. Some clones are missing from TCRdb's copy, which holds only in-frame ones; the method was immunoSEQ multiplex PCR. This table holds roughly 80,000 clones, 90% to 95% found once. This specimen was CD4+ or CD8+ T cells sorted from blood, taken in a trial of the OX40 agonist ivuxolimab. These TCRs come from an adult with an advanced solid tumor such as melanoma, head and neck, liver or kidney cancer.

This chain links TRBV29-1 with TRBJ2-7; D is perhaps TRBD1 (5 bases). The CDR3 is 13 amino acids. The V gene lost 4 bases and the J gene lost 4 bases, with 14 bases spanning the gap. The germline V gene has CDR1 SQVTM and CDR2 ANQGSEA. The CDR3 loop reads CSVARVSSYEQYF. Written as DNA, the CDR3 is TGCAGCGTTGCCAGGGTGTCTAGTTACGAGCAGTACTTC.

The V and J genes are TRBV10-3 and TRBJ2-5; 12 bases map to TRBD2. This CDR3 is built from 15 residues. The V gene end was trimmed by 10 bases and the J gene end by 3 bases; junction bases not matched to a gene: 9. Germline V gives CDR1 ENHRY, CDR2 SYGVKD. In nucleotides, the CDR3 is TGTGCCACCCGCCCTTCTAGCGGGGGGGAAGAGACCCAGTACTTC. Translating gives CATRPSSGGEETQYF.

CDR3 bases: TGTGCCAGCTCACCACTCGACTCAGGCGATAAGAGCTCCTACGAGCAGTACTTC. Protein sequence: CASSPLDSGDKSSYEQYF. The chain employs TRBV18 and TRBJ2-7, with unresolved D. The CDR3 spans 18 residues. In germline, CDR1 is KGHSH, CDR2 LQKENI. V was shortened by 1 base and J by 0 bases, with 19 bases between the two germline ends.

The chain joins TRBV6-5 to TRBJ1-1, with 8 nucleotides matching TRBD1. Trimming cost V 6 bases and J 5 bases; bases outside gene matches: 8. CDR3 size: 14 residues. Per germline, CDR1 MNHEY and CDR2 SVGAGI. CDR3 nucleotide sequence: TGTGCCAGCAGAGACACAGGGGGGAGAACTGAAGCTTTCTTT. Translating it yields CASRDTGGRTEAFF.

The chain has TRBV18 and TRBJ1-1; unclear D gene. The CDR3 is made up of 19 amino acids. CDR1 and CDR2 from the germline V gene are KGHSH and LQKENI. Trimming removed 2 bases from V and 1 base from J, with 23 bases in between. Written as DNA, the CDR3 is TGTGCCAGCTCACCAACAATTGGAGAGATATGGACGGCGAACACTGAAGCTTTCTTT. It encodes CASSPTIGEIWTANTEAFF.

This clone was seen only once. V gene TRBV6-1 combines with J gene TRBJ2-7; D uncertain. The V and J ends lost 2 bases and 1 base respectively, with 15 bases between them. This CDR3 is 16 amino acids long. CDR1 is MNHNS and CDR2 is SASEGT in the germline V gene. CDR3 sequence reads: CASSERFITGSYEQYF. The CDR3 DNA reads as TGTGCCAGCAGTGAACGGTTCATCACCGGTTCCTACGAGCAGTACTTC.

The rearrangement uses TRBV11-3 and TRBJ1-1; D ambiguous. The CDR3 is made up of 15 amino acids. Trimming cost V 1 base and J 2 bases, with 11 bases left between them. Germline-derived CDR1 and CDR2 are SGHNT and YENEEA. For the CDR3, the DNA is TGTGCCAGCAGCTTAGGGGCAGAACGTAACACTGAAGCTTTCTTT. It yields the protein CASSLGAERNTEAFF.

The V call is TRBV4-1, the J call TRBJ2-2; D might be TRBD1 (5 bases). Germline values: CDR1 MGHRA, CDR2 YSYEKL. CDR3 length: 15 residues. Trimming removed 3 bases from V and 7 bases from J, with 15 bases in between. The CDR3 is CASSHSSGIVGELFF. Here the CDR3 DNA reads TGCGCCAGCAGCCATAGTTCAGGGATCGTCGGGGAGCTGTTTTTT.

The chain joins TRBV6-5 to TRBJ1-5, with 9 bases lining up with TRBD1. V was pared by 8 bases and J by 9 bases, with 11 bases of the junction left unmatched. The CDR3 is 14 residues long. Germline CDR1 MNHEY, CDR2 SVGAGI. The CDR3 reads CASGHGTGRGPQHF. Written as DNA, the CDR3 is TGTGCCAGCGGCCACGGGACAGGGAGAGGGCCCCAGCATTTT.

This clone was seen more than once but under ten times. The CDR3 nucleotides read TGTGCCAGCAGTGAATCAAGGGTGACAGTCAAAAACATTCAGTACTTC. Translated: CASSESRVTVKNIQYF. V and J are TRBV2 and TRBJ2-4; a possible D gene is TRBD1 (5 bases). This CDR3 has 16 residues. V dropped 2 bases and J dropped 3 bases, with 14 bases sitting between them. In germline, CDR1 is SNHLY, CDR2 FYNNEI.

This chain connects TRBV5-1 to TRBJ2-2; the D gene is possibly TRBD2 (5 bases). Looked up from germline, CDR1 is SGHRS and CDR2 is YFSETQ. Between the trimmed V and J ends, which lost 4 bases and 0 bases, there was a span of 13 bases. The CDR3 is made up of 16 amino acids. This chain's CDR3 is CASSLQRSANTGELFF. In DNA form, the CDR3 reads TGCGCCAGCAGCCTCCAGCGGAGCGCGAACACCGGGGAGCTGTTTTTT.

This clone was detected once. The V and J genes are TRBV9 and TRBJ2-3; 9 nucleotides match TRBD2. The CDR3 has 16 amino acids. Germline V gene data show CDR1 as SGDLS and CDR2 as YYNGEE. The trim removed 0 bases at V and 4 bases at J, leaving 6 bases unmatched. CDR3 DNA: TGTGCCAGCAGCGTAGCGAGCGGGAGGAGTGCAGATACGCAGTATTTT. This gives the protein CASSVASGRSADTQYF.

The V call is TRBV5-1, the J call TRBJ2-7; no definite D call. The CDR3 sequence is 13 residues long. Germline-derived CDR1 and CDR2 are SGHRS and YFSETQ. V lost 4 bases, J lost 3 bases, and 11 bases lay in between. CDR3 loop: CASSTGRVYEQYF. CDR3 nucleotide sequence: TGCGCCAGCAGCACTGGACGGGTCTACGAGCAGTACTTC.

CDR3 residues: CAISESEGQPKAFF. CDR3 DNA sequence: TGTGCCATCAGTGAGTCGGAGGGGCAGCCGAAAGCTTTCTTT. The V gene is TRBV10-3, the J gene TRBJ1-1; possible D gene TRBD1, 5 bases. Germline V gene sequence: CDR1 ENHRY, CDR2 SYGVKD. Trimming stripped 0 bases from V and 9 bases from J, with 14 bases between. The CDR3 is 14 residues long.